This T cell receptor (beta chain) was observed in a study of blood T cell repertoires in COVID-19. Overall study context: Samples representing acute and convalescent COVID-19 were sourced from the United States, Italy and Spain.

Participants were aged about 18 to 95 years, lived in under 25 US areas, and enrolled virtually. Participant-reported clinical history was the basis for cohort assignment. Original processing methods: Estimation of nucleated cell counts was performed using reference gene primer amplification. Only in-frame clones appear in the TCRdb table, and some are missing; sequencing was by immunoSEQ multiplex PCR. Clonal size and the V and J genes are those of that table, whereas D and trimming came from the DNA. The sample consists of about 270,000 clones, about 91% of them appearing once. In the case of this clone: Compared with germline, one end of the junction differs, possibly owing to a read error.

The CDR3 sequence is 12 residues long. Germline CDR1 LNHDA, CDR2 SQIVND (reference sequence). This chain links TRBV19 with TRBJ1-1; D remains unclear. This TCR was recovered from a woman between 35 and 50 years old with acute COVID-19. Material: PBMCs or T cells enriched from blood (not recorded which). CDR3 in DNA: TGTGCCAGTAGTATCCGAGACAAGCCTCAACTCTTT. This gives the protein CASSIRDKPQLF.